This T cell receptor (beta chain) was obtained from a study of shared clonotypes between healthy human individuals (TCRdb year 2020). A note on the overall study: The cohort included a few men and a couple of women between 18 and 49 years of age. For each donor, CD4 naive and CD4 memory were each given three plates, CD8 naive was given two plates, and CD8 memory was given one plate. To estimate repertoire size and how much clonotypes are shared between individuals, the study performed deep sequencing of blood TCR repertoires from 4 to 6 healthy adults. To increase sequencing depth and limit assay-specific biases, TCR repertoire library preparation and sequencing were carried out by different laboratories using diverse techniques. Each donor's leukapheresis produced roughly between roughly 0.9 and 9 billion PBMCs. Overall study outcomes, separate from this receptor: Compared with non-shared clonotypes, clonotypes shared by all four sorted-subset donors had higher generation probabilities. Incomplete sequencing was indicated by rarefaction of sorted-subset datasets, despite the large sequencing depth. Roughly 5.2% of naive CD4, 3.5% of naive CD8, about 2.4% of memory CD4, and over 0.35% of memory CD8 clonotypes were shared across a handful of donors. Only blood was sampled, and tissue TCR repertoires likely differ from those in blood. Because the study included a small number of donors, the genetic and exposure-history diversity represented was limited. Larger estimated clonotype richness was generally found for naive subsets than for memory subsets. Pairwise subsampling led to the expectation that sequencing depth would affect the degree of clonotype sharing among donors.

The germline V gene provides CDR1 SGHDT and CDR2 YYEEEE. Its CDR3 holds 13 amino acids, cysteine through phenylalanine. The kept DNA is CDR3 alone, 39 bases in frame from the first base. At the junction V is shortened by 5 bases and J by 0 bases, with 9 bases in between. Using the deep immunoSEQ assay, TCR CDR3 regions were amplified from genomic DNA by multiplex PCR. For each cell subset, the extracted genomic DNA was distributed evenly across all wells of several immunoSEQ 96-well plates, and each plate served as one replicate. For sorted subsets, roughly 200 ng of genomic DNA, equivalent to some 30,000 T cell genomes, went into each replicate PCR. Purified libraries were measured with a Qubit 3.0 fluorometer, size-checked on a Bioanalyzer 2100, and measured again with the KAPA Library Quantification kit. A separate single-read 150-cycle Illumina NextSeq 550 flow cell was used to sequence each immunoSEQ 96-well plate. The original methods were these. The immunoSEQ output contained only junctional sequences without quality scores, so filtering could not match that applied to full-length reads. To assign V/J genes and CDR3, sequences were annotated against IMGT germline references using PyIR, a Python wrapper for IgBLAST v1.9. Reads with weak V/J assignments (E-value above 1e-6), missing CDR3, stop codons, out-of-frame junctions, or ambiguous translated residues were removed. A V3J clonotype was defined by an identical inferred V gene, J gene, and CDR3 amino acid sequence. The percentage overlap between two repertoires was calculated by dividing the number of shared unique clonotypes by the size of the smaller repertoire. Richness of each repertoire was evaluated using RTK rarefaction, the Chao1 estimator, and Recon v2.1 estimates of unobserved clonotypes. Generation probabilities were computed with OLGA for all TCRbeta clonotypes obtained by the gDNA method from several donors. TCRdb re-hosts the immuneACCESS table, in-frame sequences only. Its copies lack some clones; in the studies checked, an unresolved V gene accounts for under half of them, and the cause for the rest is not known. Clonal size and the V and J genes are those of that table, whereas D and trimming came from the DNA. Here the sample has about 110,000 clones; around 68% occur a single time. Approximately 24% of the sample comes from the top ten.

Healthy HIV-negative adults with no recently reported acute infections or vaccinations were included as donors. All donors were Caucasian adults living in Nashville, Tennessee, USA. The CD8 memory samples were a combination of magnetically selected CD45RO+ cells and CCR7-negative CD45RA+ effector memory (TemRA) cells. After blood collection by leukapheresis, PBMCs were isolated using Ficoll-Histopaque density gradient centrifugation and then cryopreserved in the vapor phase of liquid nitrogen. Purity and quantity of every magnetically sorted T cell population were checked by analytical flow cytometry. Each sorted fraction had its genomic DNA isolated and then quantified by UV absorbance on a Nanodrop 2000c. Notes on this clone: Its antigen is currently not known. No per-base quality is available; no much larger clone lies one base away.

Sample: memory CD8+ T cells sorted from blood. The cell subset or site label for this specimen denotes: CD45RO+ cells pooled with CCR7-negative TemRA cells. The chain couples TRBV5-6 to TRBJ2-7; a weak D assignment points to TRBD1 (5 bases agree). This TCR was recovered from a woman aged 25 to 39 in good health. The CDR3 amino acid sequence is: CASSWGVSYEQYF. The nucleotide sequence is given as TGTGCCAGCAGTTGGGGCGTCTCCTACGAGCAGTACTTC.